One and the same sample provided the 12 T cell receptor beta chains below, sequenced in a study of memory CD4+ T cells and cytomegalovirus serostatus (dated by TCRdb to the late 2010s). The receptor library was made with the immunoSEQ multiplex PCR assay. What TCRdb holds here is the immuneACCESS table cut down to in-frame rearrangements. Part of the clones is not present; checked against another copy, under half of the missing clones reflect an unresolved V gene, and the others are unexplained. Counted in this sample were roughly 50,000 clones; approximately 86% of them appeared once. Just under 0.5% of the sample comes from the top ten. Single viable CD3+CD4+CD8-CD45RO+ cells were sorted as memory CD4+ T cells on a FACSAria II. The sample was memory CD4+ T cells from blood. These receptor sequences come from an adult in good health and CMV-seronegative. Some clones in this sample may be carry-over from other donors' samples.

The chain uses TRBV11-2 and TRBJ1-6; maybe TRBD1 (5 bases). This CDR3 has 14 residues. The V gene lost 1 base and the J gene lost 7 bases, with 8 bases spanning the gap. CDR1 and CDR2 (germline): SGHAT, FQNNGV. The CDR3 DNA sequence: TGTGCCAGCAGCTTAGTGACAGCCAATTCACCCCTCCACTTT. Translation gives CASSLVTANSPLHF. Variable domain in full (rest from reference TRBV11-2 and TRBJ1-6): EAGVAQSPRYKIIEKRQSVAFWCNPISGHATLYWYQQILGQGPKLLIQFQNNGVVDDSQLPKDRFSAERLKGVDSTLKIQPAKLEDSAVYLCASSLVTANSPLHFGNGTRLTVT.

This clone has just one count. DNA for the CDR3: TGTGCCAGCAGCCGCGATTTGACCAGGGGGGGAACAACTAATGAAAAACTGTTTTTT. This gives the protein CASSRDLTRGGTTNEKLFF. This chain joins TRBV4-2 and TRBJ1-4; 7 nucleotides line up with TRBD1. The trim removed 4 bases at V and 0 bases at J, leaving 14 bases unmatched. Germline CDR1 and CDR2: LGHNA and YNFKEQ. The length of the CDR3 is 19 residues.

The chain uses TRBV19 and TRBJ1-5; D remains unclear. The CDR3 is 14 residues long. Trimming removed 4 bases from V and 7 bases from J, with 14 bases in between. Germline assignment: CDR1 LNHDA and CDR2 SQIVND (reference sequence). CDR3 DNA: TGTGCCAGTAGTACCCGGAGGGAGGGCCAGCCCCAGCATTTT. Translating gives CASSTRREGQPQHF.

The rearrangement uses TRBV21-1 and TRBJ2-1; the table's D call of TRBD2 was not tested on the DNA. TRBV21-1 is described as a pseudogene. There are 16 residues in the CDR3. The CDR3 reads CASSPERAALHNEQFF. CDR3 bases: TGTGCCAGCAGCCCGGAGAGGGCAGCGCTTCACAATGAGCAGTTCTTC.

This chain uses TRBV25-1 with TRBJ2-2, with D maybe TRBD1 (5 bases). CDR3 length equals 13 residues. The germline V and J ends were trimmed by 3 bases and 6 bases, with 8 bases remaining between them. Germline CDR1 reads MGHDK; CDR2 reads SYGVNS. Here the CDR3 DNA reads TGTGCCAGCAGTGACTGGGGCGCCGGGGAGCTGTTTTTT. It codes for CASSDWGAGELFF.

The rearrangement uses TRBV5-1 and TRBJ2-5; D is unclear. V dropped 3 bases and J dropped 5 bases, with 14 bases sitting between them. The CDR3 covers 14 residues. The germline V gene has CDR1 SGHRS and CDR2 YFSETQ. CDR3 sequence reads: CASSYGFAGETQYF. Here the CDR3 DNA reads TGCGCCAGCAGCTACGGGTTTGCTGGGGAGACCCAGTACTTC.

V and J are TRBV4-2 and TRBJ2-2; TRBD2 aligns across 11 bases. The germline gives CDR1 LGHNA, CDR2 YNFKEQ. The J segment lost 5 bases and the V segment lost 0 bases, leaving 11 bases of the junction unmatched. The CDR3 length is 19 residues. The CDR3 reads CASSQDPQLAGDWTGELFF. CDR3 sequence (DNA): TGTGCCAGCAGCCAAGATCCCCAACTAGCGGGAGATTGGACCGGGGAGCTGTTTTTT.

The rearrangement links TRBV7-2 to TRBJ2-5; 14 positions match TRBD2. V trimming: 4 bases; J trimming: 5 bases; junction bases outside the gene matches: 3. Germline loops: CDR1 SGHTA, CDR2 FQGNSA. The CDR3 runs to 15 residues. Here the CDR3 DNA reads TGTGCCAGCAGCTCATGGACTAGCGGGGGGGAGACCCAGTACTTC. It is translated as CASSSWTSGGETQYF.

This rearrangement joins TRBV11-2 to TRBJ1-5; D is possibly TRBD1 (5 bases). Per the germline V gene, CDR1 is SGHAT and CDR2 is FQNNGV. Trimming stripped 3 bases from V and 5 bases from J, with 8 bases between. There are 13 residues in the CDR3. The CDR3 is CASSFGGDQPQHF. In DNA, the CDR3 is TGTGCCAGCAGCTTCGGGGGAGATCAGCCCCAGCATTTT.

This clone was seen a few times. This rearrangement joins TRBV19 to TRBJ2-7, with a possible D match to TRBD1 (6 bases). V was trimmed by 6 bases and J by 5 bases, leaving 11 bases between them. Germline values: CDR1 LNHDA, CDR2 SQIVND (reference sequence). The CDR3 covers 12 residues. CDR3 in amino acids: CASRQGRHEQYF. As DNA, the CDR3 is TGTGCCAGTAGACAGGGCCGTCACGAGCAGTACTTC.

This chain connects TRBV11-2 to TRBJ1-6; D call uncertain. The germline gives CDR1 SGHAT, CDR2 FQNNGV. V gave up 4 bases and J gave up 6 bases, with 7 bases separating them. The CDR3 is 13 amino acids. The CDR3 nucleotides are TGTGCCAGCAGCTCGTCCCCTAATTCACCCCTCCACTTT. Protein product: CASSSSPNSPLHF.

This clone was recorded only once. The rearrangement uses TRBV14 and TRBJ2-1; the D is unclear. The germline V gene encodes CDR1 SGHDN and CDR2 FVKESK. V was shortened by 4 bases and J by 3 bases, with 16 bases between the two germline ends. This CDR3 region has 16 residues. CDR3: CASSPVGWASYNEQFF. The CDR3 DNA reads TGTGCCAGCAGCCCAGTCGGGTGGGCCAGCTACAATGAGCAGTTCTTC. Supplemented by reference TRBV14 and TRBJ2-1, the full variable domain reads EAGVTQFPSHSVIEKGQTVTLRCDPISGHDNLYWYRRVMGKEIKFLLHFVKESKQDESGMPNNRFLAERTGGTYSTLKVQPAELEDSGVYFCASSPVGWASYNEQFFGPGTRLTVL.